The clone carrying this TCR beta chain was recorded once. The data were obtained in a study of shared clonotypes between healthy human individuals. Looking at the study overall: CD4 naive cells filled three plates per donor, CD4 memory three, CD8 naive two and CD8 memory one.

CDR3 length: 15 residues. V lost 5 bases and J 0 bases, leaving 13 bases between the germline ends. From germline, CDR1 is SGHVS and CDR2 FQNEAQ. The method was immunoSEQ multiplex PCR; TCRdb's version includes in-frame clones alone and lacks a portion of them. The sample contains 2 million to 3 million clones, 93% of which appear only once. This chain links TRBV7-8 with TRBJ1-1, with unresolved D. Specimen: naive CD4+ T cells from PBMCs. Subset in this sample: CD45RA+ positively selected. The clonotype was recovered from a man between 18 and 35 years old in good health. Some clones in this sample may be carry-over from other donors' samples. The CDR3 sequence is CASSRRPDLNTEAFF. The CDR3, as DNA: TGTGCCAGCAGCCGACGCCCAGACCTGAACACTGAAGCTTTCTTT.